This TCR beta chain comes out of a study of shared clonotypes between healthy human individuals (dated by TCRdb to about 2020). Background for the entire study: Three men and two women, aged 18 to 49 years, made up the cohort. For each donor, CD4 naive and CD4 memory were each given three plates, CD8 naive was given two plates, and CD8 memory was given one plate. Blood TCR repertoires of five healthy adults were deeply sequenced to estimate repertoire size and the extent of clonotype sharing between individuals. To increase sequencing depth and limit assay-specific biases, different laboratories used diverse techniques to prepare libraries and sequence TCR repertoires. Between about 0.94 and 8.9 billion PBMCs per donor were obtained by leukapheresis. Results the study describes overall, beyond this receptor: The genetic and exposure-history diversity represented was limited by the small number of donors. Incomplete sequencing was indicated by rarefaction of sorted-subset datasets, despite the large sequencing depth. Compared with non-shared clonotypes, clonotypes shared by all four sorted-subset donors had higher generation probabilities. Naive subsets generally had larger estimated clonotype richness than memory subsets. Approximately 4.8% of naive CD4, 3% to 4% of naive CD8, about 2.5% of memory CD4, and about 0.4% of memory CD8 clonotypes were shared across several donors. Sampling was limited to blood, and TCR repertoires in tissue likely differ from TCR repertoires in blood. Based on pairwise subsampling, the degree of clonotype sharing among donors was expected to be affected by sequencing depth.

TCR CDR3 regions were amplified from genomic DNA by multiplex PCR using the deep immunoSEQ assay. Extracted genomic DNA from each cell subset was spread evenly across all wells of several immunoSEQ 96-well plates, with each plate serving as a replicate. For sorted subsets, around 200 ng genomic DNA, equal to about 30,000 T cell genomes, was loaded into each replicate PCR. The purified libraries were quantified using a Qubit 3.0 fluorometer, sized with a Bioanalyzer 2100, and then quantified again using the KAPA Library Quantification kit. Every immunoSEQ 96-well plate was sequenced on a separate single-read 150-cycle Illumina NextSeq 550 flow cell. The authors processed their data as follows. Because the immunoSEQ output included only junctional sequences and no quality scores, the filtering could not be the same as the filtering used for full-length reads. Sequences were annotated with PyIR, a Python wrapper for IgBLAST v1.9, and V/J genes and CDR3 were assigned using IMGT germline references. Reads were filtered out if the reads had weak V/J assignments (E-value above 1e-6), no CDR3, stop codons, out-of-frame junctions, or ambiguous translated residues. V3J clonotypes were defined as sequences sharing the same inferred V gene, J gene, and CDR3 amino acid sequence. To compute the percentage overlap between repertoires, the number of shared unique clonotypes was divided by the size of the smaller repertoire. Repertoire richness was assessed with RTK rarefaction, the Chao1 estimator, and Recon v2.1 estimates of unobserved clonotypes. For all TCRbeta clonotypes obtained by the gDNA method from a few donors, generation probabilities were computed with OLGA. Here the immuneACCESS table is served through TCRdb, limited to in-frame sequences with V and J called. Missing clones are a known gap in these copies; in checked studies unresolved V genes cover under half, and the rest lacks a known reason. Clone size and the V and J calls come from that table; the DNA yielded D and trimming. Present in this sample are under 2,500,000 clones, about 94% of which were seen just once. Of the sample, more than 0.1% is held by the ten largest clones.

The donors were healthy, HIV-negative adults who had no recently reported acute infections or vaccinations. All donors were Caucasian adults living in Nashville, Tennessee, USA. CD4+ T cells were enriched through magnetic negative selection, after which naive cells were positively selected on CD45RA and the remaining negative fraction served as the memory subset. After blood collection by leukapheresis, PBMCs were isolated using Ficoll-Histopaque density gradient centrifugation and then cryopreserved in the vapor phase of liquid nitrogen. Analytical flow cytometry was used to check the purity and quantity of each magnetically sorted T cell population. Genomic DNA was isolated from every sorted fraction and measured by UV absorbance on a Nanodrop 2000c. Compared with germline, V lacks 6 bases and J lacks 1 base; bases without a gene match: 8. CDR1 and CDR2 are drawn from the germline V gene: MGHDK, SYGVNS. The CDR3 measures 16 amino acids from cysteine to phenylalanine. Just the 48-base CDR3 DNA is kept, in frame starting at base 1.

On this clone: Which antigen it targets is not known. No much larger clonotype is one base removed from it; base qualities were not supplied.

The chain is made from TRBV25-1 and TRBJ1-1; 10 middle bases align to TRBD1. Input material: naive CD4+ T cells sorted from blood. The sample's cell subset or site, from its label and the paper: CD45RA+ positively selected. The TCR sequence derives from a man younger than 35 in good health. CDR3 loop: CASRETGGFGNTEAFF. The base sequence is TGTGCCAGCAGAGAGACAGGGGGCTTCGGGAACACTGAAGCTTTCTTT.